Each of the 24 T cell receptor beta chains below was sequenced from the same sample in a study of blood T cells in healthy people across ages. A second PCR of 7 to 11 cycles used a sample-barcoded 5' primer and a J-beta primer mix. TCRdb called the 5' RACE reads again in MiXCR, with one record for every CDR3 protein. The repertoire has nearly 800,000 distinct CDR3 sequences, roughly 25% of them found once; the top ten carry around 3.6%. This sample was shared with a second study, whose subject was T cells of mothers and their children.

The sequencing input was blood. The source is a boy younger than 18 in good health.

This chain joins TRBV7-2 and TRBJ2-3; 7 nucleotides align to TRBD1. Germline CDR1 is SGHTA and CDR2 is FQGNSA. The ends lost 4 bases at V and 1 base at J; junction bases unmatched: 11. The CDR3 length is 17 residues. The CDR3 DNA reads as TGTGCCAGCAGCTACTGGACAGGCACGGCGGGCACAGATACGCAGTATTTT. Translation gives CASSYWTGTAGTDTQYF.

Only a few counts were recorded for this clonotype. The chain has TRBV4-3 and TRBJ2-2, with D tentatively TRBD2 (5 bases). V lost 3 bases to trimming and J lost 7 bases, with 12 bases between them. CDR1 is LGHNA and CDR2 is YSLEER in the germline V gene. The CDR3 has 14 residues. Written as DNA, the CDR3 is TGCGCCAGCAGCCAGGGAGCGGAACTCGGGGAGCTGTTTTTT. This sequence encodes CASSQGAELGELFF.

The rearrangement uses TRBV6-5 and TRBJ2-3; D gene uncertain. CDR3 length: 18 residues. V lost 2 bases and J lost 0, with 18 bases in between. The germline V gene has CDR1 MNHEY and CDR2 SVGAGI. In DNA, the CDR3 is TGTGCCAGCAGTTACGGTTCCGGCCTCACCATAAGCACAGATACGCAGTATTTT. Protein: CASSYGSGLTISTDTQYF.

V gene TRBV28 combines with J gene TRBJ2-5, with D hard to call. The DNA matches TRBJ2-7 better at its end, which makes the J call doubtful. The germline V gene encodes CDR1 MDHEN and CDR2 SYDVKM. The CDR3 sequence is 14 residues long. CDR3 in amino acids: CASRGWQRAYEQYF. The DNA of the CDR3 is TGTGCCAGCAGGGGTTGGCAGAGAGCCTACGAGCAGTACTTC.

This clonotype was counted a few times. The V and J genes are TRBV11-2 and TRBJ2-5; D is possibly TRBD2 (6 bases). V dropped 7 bases and J dropped 13 bases, with 19 bases sitting between them. Germline CDR1 is SGHAT and CDR2 is FQNNGV. The CDR3 covers 12 residues. CDR3 bases: TGTGCCAGCAACTTCCCTTGGCGGGGTTTGTACTTC. It yields the protein CASNFPWRGLYF.

The chain joins TRBV5-6 to TRBJ1-2, with D uncertain. Germline lookup yields CDR1 SGHDT and CDR2 YYEEEE. The CDR3 extends over 13 amino acids. V was trimmed by 0 bases and J by 7 bases, leaving 10 bases between them. The CDR3 loop reads CASSLGAGPGYTF. In DNA form, the CDR3 reads TGTGCCAGCAGCTTGGGCGCCGGGCCTGGCTACACCTTC. The variable domain in full, completed from reference TRBV5-6 and TRBJ1-2, reads DAGVTQSPTHLIKTRGQQVTLRCSPKSGHDTVSWYQQALGQGPQFIFQYYEEEERQRGNFPDRFSGHQFPNYSSELNVNALLLGDSALYLCASSLGAGPGYTFGSGTRLTVV.

The chain is built from TRBV28 and TRBJ2-3, with TRBD2 matching 15 bases. This CDR3 is 18 amino acids long. The trim removed 2 bases at V and 3 bases at J, leaving 6 bases unmatched. In germline, CDR1 is MDHEN, CDR2 SYDVKM. DNA for the CDR3: TGTGCCAGCAGTTTACTGGGACTAGCGGGAGGCGGAACAGATACGCAGTATTTT. It encodes CASSLLGLAGGGTDTQYF.

This clonotype was found a few times. J is TRBJ1-4 and V is TRBV7-9; D may be TRBD1 (6 bases). V was trimmed by 4 bases and J by 5 bases, leaving 14 bases between them. Germline values: CDR1 SEHNR, CDR2 FQNEAQ (reference sequence). This CDR3 is 15 amino acids long. The CDR3 DNA sequence: TGTGCCAGCAGCTGGCCAGACCAGGGGAATGAAAAACTGTTTTTT. Translated: CASSWPDQGNEKLFF.

The gene calls are TRBV18 and TRBJ2-7, with TRBD2 identical over 9 bases. V was pared by 3 bases and J by 7 bases, with 7 bases of the junction left unmatched. Germline V CDR1 and CDR2: KGHSH, LQKENI. The CDR3 spans 14 residues. The CDR3, as DNA: TGTGCCAGCTCACCGCCTCTAGCGGGAAATGAGCAGTACTTC. This sequence encodes CASSPPLAGNEQYF.

Only one count was recorded for this clonotype. The chain couples TRBV11-2 to TRBJ2-1; TRBD1 is a possible D gene (6 bases). The CDR3 runs to 16 residues. Germline CDR1 SGHAT, CDR2 FQNNGV. Trimming shortened V by 3 bases and J by 10 bases, and 22 bases separated the two germline ends. The CDR3 DNA reads TGTGCCAGCAGCTTCGCCCAGGGGCCGGAGATTGAGGAGCAGTTCTTC. It specifies CASSFAQGPEIEEQFF. Full variable domain (rest looked up from reference TRBV11-2 and TRBJ2-1): EAGVAQSPRYKIIEKRQSVAFWCNPISGHATLYWYQQILGQGPKLLIQFQNNGVVDDSQLPKDRFSAERLKGVDSTLKIQPAKLEDSAVYLCASSFAQGPEIEEQFFGPGTRLTVL.

This clonotype was seen many times. The chain employs TRBV12-3 or TRBV12-4 and TRBJ2-7; D not resolved. Trimming pared 3 bases from V and 1 base from J, leaving 13 bases between. The CDR3 length is 15 residues. The CDR3 coding sequence is TGTGCCAGCAGTTTGAGTGGTGGAGTTTCCTACGAGCAGTACTTC. It yields the protein CASSLSGGVSYEQYF.

The J gene is TRBJ2-7, the V gene TRBV20-1, with 10 bases aligning to TRBD2. The junction had 9 bases not matched to a gene; V was cut back by 1 base and J by 0 bases. The length of the CDR3 is 17 residues. CDR1 is DFQATT, CDR2 SNEGSKA, per germline (reference sequence). CDR3 region: CSARGGLAELRSYEQYF. The CDR3 bases are TGCAGTGCTAGAGGAGGACTAGCGGAGTTACGCTCCTACGAGCAGTACTTC.

In nucleotides, the CDR3 is TGCGCCAGCAGCCCGGACCTGAGCTCCTACAATGAGCAGTTCTTC. Its protein product is CASSPDLSSYNEQFF. The chain couples TRBV5-1 to TRBJ2-1; the D is unclear. Trimming took 4 bases from V and 0 from J, leaving 11 bases between them. CDR1 is SGHRS and CDR2 is YFSETQ in the germline V gene. The CDR3 extends over 15 amino acids. Full variable domain (missing parts from reference TRBV5-1 and TRBJ2-1): KAGVTQTPRYLIKTRGQQVTLSCSPISGHRSVSWYQQTPGQGLQFLFEYFSETQRNKGNFPGRFSGRQFSNSRSEMNVSTLELGDSALYLCASSPDLSSYNEQFFGPGTRLTVL.

The chain carries TRBV4-1 and TRBJ1-2; D unresolved. This CDR3 comprises 14 residues. Trimming removed 4 bases from V and 7 bases from J, with 16 bases in between. Germline lookup yields CDR1 MGHRA and CDR2 YSYEKL. The CDR3 bases are TGCGCCAGCAGCCCCCAAAGGGAACCGTTTGGCTACACCTTC. Its translation is CASSPQREPFGYTF.

The chain couples TRBV7-9 to TRBJ2-4; D is possibly TRBD1 or TRBD2 (5 bases each). V was clipped by 3 bases and J by 9 bases, with 9 bases between them. The CDR3 runs 12 residues. CDR1 and CDR2 (germline): SEHNR, FQNEAQ (reference sequence). The DNA of the CDR3 is TGTGCCAGCAGCTTCCCAGGGAGCATTCAGTACTTC. It yields the protein CASSFPGSIQYF.

V usage is TRBV6-5 and J usage is TRBJ2-7; a weak D match, TRBD1 (6 bases). Germline CDR1 reads MNHEY; CDR2 reads SVGAGI. Trimming removed 6 bases at V and 1 base at J, with 10 bases between. The CDR3 runs to 13 residues. The CDR3: CASRETGSYEQYF. The CDR3 DNA follows: TGTGCCAGCAGAGAGACAGGATCCTACGAGCAGTACTTC.

This clonotype was detected only a few times. The gene calls are TRBV29-1 and TRBJ1-1; no firm D call. Germline values: CDR1 SQVTM, CDR2 ANQGSEA. The V end was cut by 3 bases, the J end by 3 bases, with 8 bases between. The CDR3 extends over 12 amino acids. CDR3 nucleotide sequence: TGCAGCGTTGAGGCGTGGGACACTGAAGCTTTCTTT. It is translated as CSVEAWDTEAFF.

The V and J genes are TRBV20-1 and TRBJ2-5; no reliable D call. The ends were cut back, 1 base at V and 0 bases at J, with 6 bases in the middle. The CDR3 sequence is 13 residues long. CDR1 and CDR2 from the germline V gene are DFQATT and SNEGSKA (reference sequence). The CDR3 here is CSARGRNQETQYF. CDR3 nucleotides: TGCAGTGCTAGAGGCAGGAACCAAGAGACCCAGTACTTC.

V and J are TRBV27 and TRBJ1-5; D is perhaps TRBD1 (6 bases). Germline V gene data show CDR1 as MNHEY and CDR2 as SMNVEV (reference sequence). The CDR3 consists of 14 residues. V lost 4 bases and J 4 bases, leaving 11 bases between the germline ends. The CDR3: CASSSWTANQPQHF. The CDR3 region has the DNA TGTGCCAGCAGTTCCTGGACAGCTAATCAGCCCCAGCATTTT.

This CDR3 is CASGLGTGAATKNIQYF. As DNA, the CDR3 is TGTGCTAGTGGTTTGGGAACAGGGGCGGCTACCAAAAACATTCAGTACTTC. This chain connects TRBV12-5 to TRBJ2-4; 7 positions agree with TRBD1. V shed 1 base, J shed 2 bases, and the junction held 8 bases outside the gene matches. Germline V gives CDR1 LGHNT, CDR2 FRNRAP. The CDR3 spans 17 residues.

In regard to this clonotype: The junction and the germline gene differ at one end; a read error may be behind it. The V call is TRBV5-6, the J call TRBJ2-4; 10 nucleotides align to TRBD2. Germline CDR1 is SGHDT and CDR2 is YYEEEE. The CDR3 spans 16 residues. In DNA, the CDR3 is TGCGCCAGCAGCTGGAGGAGCGGGGGGGCGGGAAACATTCAGTACTTC. This gives the protein CASSWRSGGAGNIQYF.

This clonotype has a handful of counts. CDR3 nucleotide sequence: TGTGCCAGCAGCCCGGGCGGAAATTACAATGAGCAGTTCTTC. Protein sequence: CASSPGGNYNEQFF. The J gene is TRBJ2-5, the V gene TRBV27; no definite D call. Gene TRBJ2-1 matches the end of the DNA better, so the J call may be wrong. The CDR3 has 14 residues. Per the germline V gene, CDR1 is MNHEY and CDR2 is SMNVEV (reference sequence).

This clonotype was seen only a few times. This chain joins TRBV2 and TRBJ2-2; TRBD1 matches 9 bases. CDR1 is SNHLY, CDR2 FYNNEI, per germline. V lost 6 bases, J lost 4 bases, and 6 bases stayed unmatched. This CDR3 comprises 15 residues. CDR3 region: CASRKETGGTGELFF. The CDR3 DNA reads TGTGCCAGCAGGAAGGAGACAGGGGGCACCGGGGAGCTGTTTTTT.

This clonotype was recorded a few times. The genes are TRBV2 and TRBJ1-4; D possibly corresponds to TRBD1 (5 bases). CDR1 and CDR2 from the germline V gene are SNHLY and FYNNEI. The V end lost 0 bases, the J end lost 0 bases, and 14 bases lay between the germline ends. The CDR3 sequence is 18 residues long. The CDR3 spells CASSEAGTGLATNEKLFF. The DNA for the CDR3 is TGTGCCAGCAGTGAAGCAGGGACGGGACTCGCAACTAATGAAAAACTGTTTTTT.